The present T cell receptor beta chain was sequenced within a study of T cell responses to AZD1222 COVID-19 vaccine. Here immunoSEQ multiplex PCR was the method, and the copy in TCRdb shows in-frame clones only, minus some. The sample has under 140,000 clones, 70% to 90% seen once; the top ten hold about 3%. Trimming shortened V by 2 bases and J by 0 bases, and 6 bases separated the two germline ends. Germline CDR1 reads SGHDT; CDR2 reads YYEEEE. The CDR3 has 13 amino acids. The chain employs TRBV5-6 and TRBJ2-7; D ambiguous. This receptor was obtained from an adult in good health. The sequenced sample was peripheral blood, obtained on day 0 of AZD1222 vaccination. The CDR3 nucleotides are TGTGCCAGCAGCTTCCGGAGCTCCTACGAGCAGTACTTC. Its translation: CASSFRSSYEQYF.